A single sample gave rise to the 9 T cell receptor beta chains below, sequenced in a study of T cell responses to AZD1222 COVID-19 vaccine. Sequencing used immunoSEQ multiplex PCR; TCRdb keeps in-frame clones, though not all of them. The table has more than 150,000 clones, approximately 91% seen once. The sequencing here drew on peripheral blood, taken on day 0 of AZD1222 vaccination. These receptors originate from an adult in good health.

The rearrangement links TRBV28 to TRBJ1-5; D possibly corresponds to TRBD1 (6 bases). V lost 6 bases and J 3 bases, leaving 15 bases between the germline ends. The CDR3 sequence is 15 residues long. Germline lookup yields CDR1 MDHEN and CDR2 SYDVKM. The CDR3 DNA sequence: TGTGCCAGCAGACTGCCCAGGGGAGTCAATCAGCCCCAGCATTTT. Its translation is CASRLPRGVNQPQHF. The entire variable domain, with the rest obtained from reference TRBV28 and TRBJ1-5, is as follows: DVKVTQSSRYLVKRTGEKVFLECVQDMDHENMFWYRQDPGLGLRLIYFSYDVKMKEKGDIPEGYSVSREKKERFSLILESASTNQTSMYLCASRLPRGVNQPQHFGDGTRLSIL.

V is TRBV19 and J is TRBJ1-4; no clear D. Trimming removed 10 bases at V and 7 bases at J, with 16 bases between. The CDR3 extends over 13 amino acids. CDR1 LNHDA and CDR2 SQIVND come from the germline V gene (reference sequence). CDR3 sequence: CATGDSFGEKLFF. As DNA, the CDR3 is TGTGCCACCGGCGACTCCTTTGGTGAAAAACTGTTTTTT.

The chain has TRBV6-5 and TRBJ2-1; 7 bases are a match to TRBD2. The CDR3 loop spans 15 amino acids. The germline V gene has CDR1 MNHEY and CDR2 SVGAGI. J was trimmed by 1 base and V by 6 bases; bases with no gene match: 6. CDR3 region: CASRKEGLSYNEQFF. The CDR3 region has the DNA TGTGCCAGCAGAAAAGAGGGACTATCCTACAATGAGCAGTTCTTC.

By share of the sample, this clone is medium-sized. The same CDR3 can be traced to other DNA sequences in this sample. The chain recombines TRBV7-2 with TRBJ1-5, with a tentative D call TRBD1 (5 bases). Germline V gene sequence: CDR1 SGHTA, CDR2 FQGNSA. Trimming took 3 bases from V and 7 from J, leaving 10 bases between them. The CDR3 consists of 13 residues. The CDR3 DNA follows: TGTGCCAGCAGCTTGGCCAGGGACCAGCCCCAGCATTTT. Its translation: CASSLARDQPQHF.

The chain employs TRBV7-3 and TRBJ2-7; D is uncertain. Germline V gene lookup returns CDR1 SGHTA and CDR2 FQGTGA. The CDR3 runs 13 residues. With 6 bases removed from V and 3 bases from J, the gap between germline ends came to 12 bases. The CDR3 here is CASRPYGVYEQYF. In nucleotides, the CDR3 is TGTGCCAGCAGACCCTATGGAGTCTACGAGCAGTACTTC. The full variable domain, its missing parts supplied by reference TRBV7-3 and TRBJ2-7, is GAGVSQTPSNKVTEKGKYVELRCDPISGHTALYWYRQSLGQGPEFLIYFQGTGAADDSGLPNDRFFAVRPEGSVSTLKIQRTERGDSAVYLCASRPYGVYEQYFGPGTRLTVT.

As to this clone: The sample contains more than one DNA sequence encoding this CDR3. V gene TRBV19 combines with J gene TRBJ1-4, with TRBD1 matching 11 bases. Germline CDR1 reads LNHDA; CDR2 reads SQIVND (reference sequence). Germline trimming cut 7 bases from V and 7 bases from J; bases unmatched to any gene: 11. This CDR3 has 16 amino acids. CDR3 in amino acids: CASIPRPGTGGEKLFF. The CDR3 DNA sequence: TGTGCCAGTATCCCACGTCCCGGGACAGGGGGTGAAAAACTGTTTTTT.

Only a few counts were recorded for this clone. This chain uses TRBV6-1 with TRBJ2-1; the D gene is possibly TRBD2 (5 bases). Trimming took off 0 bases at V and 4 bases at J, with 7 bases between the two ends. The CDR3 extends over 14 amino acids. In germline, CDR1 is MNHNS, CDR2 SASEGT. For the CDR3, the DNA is TGTGCCAGCAGTGAAGCGGGAGAATACAATGAGCAGTTCTTC. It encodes CASSEAGEYNEQFF.

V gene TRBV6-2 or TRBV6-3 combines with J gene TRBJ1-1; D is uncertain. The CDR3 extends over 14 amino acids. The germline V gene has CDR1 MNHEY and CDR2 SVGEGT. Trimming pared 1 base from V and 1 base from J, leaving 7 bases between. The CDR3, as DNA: TGTGCCAGCAGTTACTACAGATCGAACACTGAAGCTTTCTTT. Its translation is CASSYYRSNTEAFF.

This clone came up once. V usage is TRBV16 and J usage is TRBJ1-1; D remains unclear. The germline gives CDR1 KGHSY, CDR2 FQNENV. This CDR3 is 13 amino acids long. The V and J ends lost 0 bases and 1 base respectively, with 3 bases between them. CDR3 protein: CASSQSRNTEAFF. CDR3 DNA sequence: TGTGCCAGCAGCCAATCCAGGAACACTGAAGCTTTCTTT.